Sequencing of this T cell receptor (beta chain) was carried out in a study of blood T cell repertoires in COVID-19. Study at large: PBMCs, B-cell-depleted T cells, or T cells were the source of the cDNA or gDNA that made up the material.

Authors' methods: For nucleated cells, counts were estimated from reference gene primer amplification. Profiling relied on immunoSEQ multiplex PCR, and the TCRdb table lists in-frame clones only, not all of them. V and J calls and clone size are copied from that table; D and trimming were computed from the DNA. This table has about 250,000 clones, about nine tenths appearing once. Individuals aged roughly 18 to 100 years were recruited from 24 US areas. Participants' own reports of clinical history determined their cohort assignment. The germline V and J ends were trimmed by 2 bases and 1 base, with 14 bases remaining between them. The CDR3 length is 16 residues. CDR1 and CDR2 (germline): SGHAT, FQDESV (reference sequence).

J is TRBJ1-1 and V is TRBV11-1; maybe TRBD1 (5 bases). The receptor's source is a man aged 35 to 55 who had recovered from COVID-19. The sequenced sample consisted of PBMCs or T cells enriched from blood (not recorded which). CDR3: CASSLSLGPENTEAFF. The CDR3 DNA follows: TGTGCCAGCAGCTTATCCTTGGGGCCAGAGAACACTGAAGCTTTCTTT.